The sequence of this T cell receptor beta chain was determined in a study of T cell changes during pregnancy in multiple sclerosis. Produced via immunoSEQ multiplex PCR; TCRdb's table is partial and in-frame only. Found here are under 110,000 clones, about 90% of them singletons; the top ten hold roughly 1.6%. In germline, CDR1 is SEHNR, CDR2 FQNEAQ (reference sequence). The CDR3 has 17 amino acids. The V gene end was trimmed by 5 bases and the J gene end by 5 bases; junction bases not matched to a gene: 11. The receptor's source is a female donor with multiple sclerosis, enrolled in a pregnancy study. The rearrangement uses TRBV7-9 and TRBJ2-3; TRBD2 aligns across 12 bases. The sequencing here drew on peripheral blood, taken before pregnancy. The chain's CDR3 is CASSRVRTSGIGDTQYF. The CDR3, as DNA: TGTGCCAGCAGCCGAGTTCGGACTAGCGGGATAGGAGATACGCAGTATTTT. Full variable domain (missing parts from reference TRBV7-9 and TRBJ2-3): DTGVSQNPRHKITKRGQNVTFRCDPISEHNRLYWYRQTLGQGPEFLTYFQNEAQLEKSRLLSDRFSAERPKGSFSTLEIQRTEQGDSAMYLCASSRVRTSGIGDTQYFGPGTRLTVL.